The sequence of this TCR beta chain was determined in a study of human T cells and chemical hapten exposure. Time point reported: patch test 1, 2 weeks after DPC sensitization. The treatment here: therapeutic diphenylcyclopropenone sensitization with weekly scalp DPC. TCRdb itself ran the RACE reads through MiXCR, one entry per CDR3 protein. The sample has about 110,000 distinct CDR3 sequences; approximately 10% are singletons. The material was whole blood, obtained in connection with sensitization to the hapten diphenylcyclopropenone (DPC). The sequence was obtained from a woman in her 40s with alopecia areata. Some clones in this sample may be carry-over from other donors' samples.

CDR3 region: CASSRDENQPQHF. The CDR3 DNA sequence: TGTGCCAGCTCGAGAGATGAAAATCAGCCCCAGCATTTT. This chain uses TRBV7-2 with TRBJ1-5, with no clear D. This CDR3 region has 13 residues. The germline V gene encodes CDR1 SGHTA and CDR2 FQGNSA. The V end was cut by 8 bases, the J end by 4 bases, with 12 bases between.